This TCR beta chain was retrieved from a study of cytomegalovirus exposure and HLA in healthy donors. General study points: The CMV antigen specificity of a few CMV-associated chains was confirmed through in vitro analysis. Cytomegalovirus-associated TCR beta chains were listed, numbering some 170.

Germline V gene sequence: CDR1 SNHLY, CDR2 FYNNEI. The CDR3 is made up of 17 amino acids. The J segment lost 6 bases and the V segment lost 5 bases, leaving 15 bases of the junction unmatched. Libraries were prepared by immunoSEQ multiplex PCR; TCRdb keeps only in-frame clonotypes and omits some of them. This sample has 180,000 or so clones, with around nine tenths found just once. On this clone: What it binds is not known.

The receptor's source is a woman in her twenties or thirties in good health and CMV-seronegative. The sequencing input was PBMCs. V and J are TRBV2 and TRBJ2-7, with TRBD2 matching 11 bases. For the CDR3, the DNA is TGTGCCAGCAGTATCCTTCTTAGCGGGGGGGCGGGAGTCGAGCAGTACTTC. This encodes CASSILLSGGAGVEQYF.